This T cell receptor (beta chain) was captured by sequencing in a study of CD8+ T cells in alopecia areata. cDNA serving as the sequencing template came from extracted, reverse transcribed RNA. TCRdb's table, derived via immunoSEQ multiplex PCR, lists solely in-frame clones and lacks some. The data hold about 190,000 clones, with over 55% observed a single time. The treatment was: oral pan-JAK inhibitor, 5-10 mg twice daily. This CDR3 has 13 amino acids. V gave up 6 bases and J gave up 4 bases; unmatched junction bases: 1. The V gene's germline CDR1 is SQVTM and CDR2 ANQGSEA. The V and J genes are TRBV29-1 and TRBJ2-1; TRBD2 matches at 12 bases. This sequence originates from a human donor with alopecia areata. Sample: CD4+ T cells sorted from blood, taken at week 24, from a patient treated with tofacitinib. CDR3 nucleotides: TGCAGCGTCGGGACTAGCGGGTACAATGAGCAGTTCTTC. This gives the protein CSVGTSGYNEQFF.